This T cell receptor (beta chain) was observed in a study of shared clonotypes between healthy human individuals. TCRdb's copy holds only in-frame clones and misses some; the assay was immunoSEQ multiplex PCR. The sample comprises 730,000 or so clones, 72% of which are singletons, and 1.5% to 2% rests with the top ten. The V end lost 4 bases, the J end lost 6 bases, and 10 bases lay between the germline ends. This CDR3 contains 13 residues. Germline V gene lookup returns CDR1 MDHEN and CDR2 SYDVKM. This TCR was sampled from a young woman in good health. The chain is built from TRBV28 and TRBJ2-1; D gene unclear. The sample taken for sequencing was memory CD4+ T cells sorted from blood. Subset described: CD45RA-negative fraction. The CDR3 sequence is CASSSGGSNEQFF. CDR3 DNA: TGTGCCAGCAGTTCCGGCGGTAGCAATGAGCAGTTCTTC.